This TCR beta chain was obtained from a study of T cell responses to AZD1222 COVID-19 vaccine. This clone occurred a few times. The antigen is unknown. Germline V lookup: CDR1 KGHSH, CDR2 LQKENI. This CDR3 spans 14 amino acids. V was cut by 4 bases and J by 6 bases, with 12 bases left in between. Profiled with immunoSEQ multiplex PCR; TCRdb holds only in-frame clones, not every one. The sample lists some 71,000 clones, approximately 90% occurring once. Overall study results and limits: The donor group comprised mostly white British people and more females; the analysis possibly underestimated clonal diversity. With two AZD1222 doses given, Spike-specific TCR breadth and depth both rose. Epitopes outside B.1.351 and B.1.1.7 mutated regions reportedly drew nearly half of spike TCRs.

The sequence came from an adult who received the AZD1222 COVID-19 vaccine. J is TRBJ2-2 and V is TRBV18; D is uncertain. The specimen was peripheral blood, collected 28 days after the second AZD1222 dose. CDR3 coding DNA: TGTGCCAGCTCACGAATGGACCTGGCCGGGGAGCTGTTTTTT. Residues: CASSRMDLAGELFF. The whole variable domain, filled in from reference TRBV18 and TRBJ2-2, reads NAGVMQNPRHLVRRRGQEARLRCSPMKGHSHVYWYRQLPEEGLKFMVYLQKENIIDESGMPKERFSAEFPKEGPSILRIQQVVRGDSAAYFCASSRMDLAGELFFGEGSRLTVL.